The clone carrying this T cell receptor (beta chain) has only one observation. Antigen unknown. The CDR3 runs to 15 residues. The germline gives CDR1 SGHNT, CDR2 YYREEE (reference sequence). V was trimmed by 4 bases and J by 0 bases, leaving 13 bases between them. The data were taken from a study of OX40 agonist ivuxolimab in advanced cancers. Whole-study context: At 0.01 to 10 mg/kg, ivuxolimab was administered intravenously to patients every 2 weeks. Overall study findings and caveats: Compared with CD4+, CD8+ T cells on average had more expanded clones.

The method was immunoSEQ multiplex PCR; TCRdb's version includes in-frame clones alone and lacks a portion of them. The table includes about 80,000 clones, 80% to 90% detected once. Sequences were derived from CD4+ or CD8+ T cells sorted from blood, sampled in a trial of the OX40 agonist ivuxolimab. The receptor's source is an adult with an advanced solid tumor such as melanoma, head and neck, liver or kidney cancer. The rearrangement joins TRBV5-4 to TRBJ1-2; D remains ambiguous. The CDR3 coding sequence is TGTGCCAGCAGCCCCGGGGAGGGAGCTAACTATGGCTACACCTTC. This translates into CASSPGEGANYGYTF.